Below are 28 T cell receptor beta chains sequenced from a single sample in a study of T cell responses to AZD1222 COVID-19 vaccine. TCRdb keeps only in-frame clones here, not all; method: immunoSEQ multiplex PCR. Of around 130,000 clones listed, roughly nine tenths are singletons. The source material was peripheral blood, sampled 28 days after the second AZD1222 dose. These TCRs come from an adult who received the AZD1222 COVID-19 vaccine.

V and J are TRBV24-1 and TRBJ1-5, with D hard to call. The V gene's germline CDR1 is KGHDR and CDR2 SFDVKD. The V and J ends lost 1 base and 5 bases respectively, with 8 bases between them. The CDR3 runs 14 residues. CDR3 sequence: CATSDFTADQPQHF. The CDR3 region has the DNA TGTGCCACCAGTGATTTCACCGCCGATCAGCCCCAGCATTTT.

The chain has TRBV2 and TRBJ1-1; D is unresolved. The V end lost 3 bases, the J end lost 0 bases, and 20 bases lay between the germline ends. Looked up from germline, CDR1 is SNHLY and CDR2 is FYNNEI. The CDR3 length is 18 residues. CDR3 amino acids: CASSDSSVQWGLNTEAFF. CDR3 DNA sequence: TGTGCCAGCAGTGATAGCTCGGTCCAGTGGGGTTTGAACACTGAAGCTTTCTTT.

The chain is built from TRBV18 and TRBJ1-3; TRBD1 matches 7 bases. The CDR3 totals 16 residues. CDR1 KGHSH and CDR2 LQKENI come from the germline V gene. J gave up 0 bases and V 2 bases, and 4 bases lay outside the gene matches. CDR3 in DNA: TGTGCCAGCTCACCAGGGACAGACGGCTCTGGAAACACCATATATTTT. This sequence encodes CASSPGTDGSGNTIYF.

The chain uses TRBV5-5 and TRBJ1-3; D is undetermined. Trimming pared 0 bases from V and 1 base from J, leaving 11 bases between. CDR1 is SGHKS, CDR2 YYEKEE, per germline (reference sequence). CDR3 length equals 16 residues. CDR3 region: CASSLGSLWSGNTIYF. Written as DNA, the CDR3 is TGTGCCAGCAGCTTGGGCAGCCTTTGGTCTGGAAACACCATATATTTT.

The rearrangement uses TRBV27 and TRBJ1-2; TRBD1 agrees at 8 bases. Germline V gives CDR1 MNHEY, CDR2 SMNVEV (reference sequence). The J segment lost 7 bases and the V segment lost 5 bases, leaving 6 bases of the junction unmatched. The CDR3 length is 13 residues. This CDR3 reads CASSLQGAGGYTF. CDR3 nucleotide sequence: TGTGCCAGCAGTCTTCAGGGGGCGGGTGGCTACACCTTC.

V gene TRBV7-2 combines with J gene TRBJ1-2, with 7 bases matching TRBD1. J gave up 4 bases and V 5 bases, and 13 bases lay outside the gene matches. The length of the CDR3 is 16 residues. Germline V CDR1 and CDR2: SGHTA, FQGNSA. CDR3 sequence: CASSGRPDRQTYGYTF. CDR3 DNA sequence: TGTGCCAGCAGCGGACGCCCGGACAGGCAGACCTATGGCTACACCTTC.

This clone occurred once. The chain combines TRBV3-1 (or the pseudogene TRBV3-2) with TRBJ1-2; D is unresolved. V lost 3 bases, J lost 5 bases, and 16 bases lay in between. The CDR3 loop spans 15 amino acids. Germline V lookup: CDR1 LGHDT, CDR2 YNNKEL (reference sequence). CDR3 protein: CASSQVPGLGYGYTF. The CDR3 bases are TGTGCCAGCAGCCAGGTACCAGGTCTCGGGTATGGCTACACCTTC.

The genes are TRBV30 and TRBJ1-1; D is possibly TRBD1 (5 bases). This CDR3 is built from 13 residues. CDR1 and CDR2 from the germline V gene are GTSNPN and SVGIG (reference sequence). With 1 base removed from V and 7 bases from J, the gap between germline ends came to 13 bases. The CDR3 region has the DNA TGTGCCTGGAGTGGAGGGGTTTCTGATGAAGCTTTCTTT. Translation: CAWSGGVSDEAFF.

The V gene is TRBV6-5, the J gene TRBJ1-1, with D unresolved. The V end lost 0 bases, the J end lost 7 bases, and 18 bases lay between the germline ends. Germline-derived CDR1 and CDR2 are MNHEY and SVGAGI. The CDR3 sequence is 16 residues long. CDR3 DNA: TGTGCCAGCAGTTACTCGGGTCAGCGGGAAAATCTTGAAGCTTTCTTT. This translates into CASSYSGQRENLEAFF.

The chain is built from TRBV4-1 and TRBJ1-4, with D possibly being TRBD1 (5 bases). The CDR3 covers 16 residues. From germline, CDR1 is MGHRA and CDR2 YSYEKL. Trimming removed 0 bases from V and 2 bases from J, with 10 bases in between. CDR3 DNA sequence: TGCGCCAGCAGCCAAGAGTGGCGGGGCACTAATGAAAAACTGTTTTTT. Protein sequence: CASSQEWRGTNEKLFF.

Only one count was recorded for this clone. The CDR3 loop is CASSEDRGRKGYTF. CDR3 sequence (DNA): TGTGCCAGCAGTGAAGACAGGGGGCGAAAAGGCTACACCTTC. The chain links TRBV6-1 to TRBJ1-2; TRBD1 aligns across 9 bases. CDR3 length equals 14 residues. The J segment lost 8 bases and the V segment lost 1 base, leaving 5 bases of the junction unmatched. Germline CDR1 is MNHNS and CDR2 is SASEGT.

The chain combines TRBV6-5 with TRBJ2-3, with D perhaps TRBD1 (5 bases). CDR3 length: 14 amino acids. Trimming cost V 0 bases and J 5 bases, with 9 bases left between them. Germline V gene lookup returns CDR1 MNHEY and CDR2 SVGAGI. CDR3 protein: CASSYSQGIDTQYF. CDR3 DNA sequence: TGTGCCAGCAGTTACTCGCAGGGAATAGATACGCAGTATTTT.

The V call is TRBV29-1, the J call TRBJ2-7, with a possible D match to TRBD2 (5 bases). Germline-derived CDR1 and CDR2 are SQVTM and ANQGSEA. The V gene lost 4 bases and the J gene lost 1 base, with 14 bases spanning the gap. The CDR3 is 14 residues long. The CDR3 DNA reads TGCAGCGTTGTCGGAGGTTCTTCGTCCTACGAGCAGTACTTC. It specifies CSVVGGSSSYEQYF.

CDR3 nucleotide sequence: TGCGCCAGCCGACAGGAGAACTATGGCTACACCTTC. This gives the protein CASRQENYGYTF. The chain has TRBV10-2 and TRBJ1-2; maybe TRBD1 (6 bases). The V and J ends lost 8 bases and 2 bases respectively, with 9 bases between them. Germline CDR1 reads WSHSY; CDR2 reads SAAADI. The CDR3 totals 12 residues.

V usage is TRBV4-2 and J usage is TRBJ1-5; D is undetermined. The CDR3 has 15 amino acids. Germline values: CDR1 LGHNA, CDR2 YNFKEQ. V was pared by 0 bases and J by 2 bases, with 8 bases between. As DNA, the CDR3 is TGTGCCAGCAGCCAAGACCGACTGCGCAATCAGCCCCAGCATTTT. The encoded protein is CASSQDRLRNQPQHF.

The table lists this clone with a few counts. The chain is built from TRBV11-2 and TRBJ2-3; 7 bases fit TRBD2. The CDR3 sequence is 13 residues long. Germline loops: CDR1 SGHAT, CDR2 FQNNGV. After removal of 0 bases from V and 9 bases from J, the junction contained 3 bases not matched to a gene. The CDR3 nucleotides read TGTGCCAGCAGCTTAGAGGTGGGAGGGACGCAGTATTTT. Its protein product is CASSLEVGGTQYF.

In DNA, the CDR3 is TGTGCCAGTAGTACCGCTTGGGACAGGGGGACTGGGGCCAACGTCCTGACTTTC. Translation gives CASSTAWDRGTGANVLTF. The chain uses TRBV19 and TRBJ2-6; 11 bases are shared with TRBD1. The CDR3 sequence is 18 residues long. V dropped 4 bases and J dropped 2; count of bases not matched to a gene: 7. Germline CDR1 and CDR2: LNHDA and SQIVND (reference sequence).

This clone was counted once. Its ends do not fully match the called genes, so a read error is possible. V usage is TRBV10-1 and J usage is TRBJ2-7; perhaps TRBD2 as D (5 bases). The CDR3 consists of 11 residues. CDR1 and CDR2 from the germline V gene are WNHNN and SYGVQD (reference sequence). The CDR3 protein is CASRRTPHGIF. CDR3 nucleotides: TGCGCCAGCAGGAGAACCCCCCACGGGATCTTC.

The CDR3 DNA follows: TGTGCCAGCAGCCCGGACAGGGACAACGAGCAGTACTTC. It specifies CASSPDRDNEQYF. The V call is TRBV5-4, the J call TRBJ2-7; the match to TRBD1 covers 8 bases. V was clipped by 4 bases and J by 5 bases; unmatched bases: 5. Germline values: CDR1 SGHNT, CDR2 YYREEE (reference sequence). The CDR3 covers 13 residues.

V and J are TRBV6-1 and TRBJ2-4, with D possibly TRBD1 on 7 matching bases. V was clipped by 3 bases and J by 12 bases, with 24 bases between them. The CDR3 extends over 16 amino acids. CDR1 and CDR2 from the germline V gene are MNHNS and SASEGT. The CDR3 here is CASSDLRGTVIRTQYF. CDR3 DNA: TGTGCCAGCAGTGATCTCCGGGGGACAGTCATCCGGACTCAGTACTTC.

The rearrangement joins TRBV27 to TRBJ2-3; D not certain. The CDR3 loop spans 13 amino acids. Trimming took off 3 bases at V and 6 bases at J, with 10 bases between the two ends. The germline CDR1 and CDR2 sequences are MNHEY and SMNVEV (reference sequence). Here the CDR3 reads CASSFLVEDTQYF. For the CDR3, the DNA is TGTGCCAGCAGTTTTCTAGTTGAGGATACGCAGTATTTT.

The chain carries TRBV12-3 or TRBV12-4 and TRBJ1-2, with a possible D match to TRBD1 (6 bases). The CDR3 sequence is 13 residues long. V lost 5 bases and J lost 6, with 13 bases in between. The CDR3 region has the DNA TGTGCCAGCAGTAAAGCCCGACAGGATGGCTACACCTTC. It encodes CASSKARQDGYTF.

The V and J genes are TRBV4-2 and TRBJ1-2; TRBD1 might be the D (6 bases). Trimming stripped 2 bases from V and 1 base from J, with 8 bases between. There are 14 residues in the CDR3. The germline CDR1 and CDR2 sequences are LGHNA and YNFKEQ. The CDR3 DNA reads as TGTGCCAGCAGCCAACCAGGGGTTAACTATGGCTACACCTTC. This gives the protein CASSQPGVNYGYTF.

This rearrangement joins TRBV10-2 to TRBJ2-7; D possibly corresponds to TRBD1 (5 bases). The CDR3 has 13 residues. The ends were cut back, 5 bases at V and 2 bases at J, with 10 bases in the middle. Germline values: CDR1 WSHSY, CDR2 SAAADI. DNA for the CDR3: TGCGCCAGCAGTAACAGGAACCCCTACGAGCAGTACTTC. The encoded protein is CASSNRNPYEQYF.

The chain links TRBV15 to TRBJ1-2, with 8 bases fitting TRBD1. This CDR3 is built from 16 residues. From germline, CDR1 is LNHNV and CDR2 YYDKDF (reference sequence). Trimming at V came to 0 bases and at J to 2 bases, leaving 5 bases not matched to a gene. CDR3 nucleotides: TGTGCCACCAGCAGAGATCTGGCAGGGGGCAACTATGGCTACACCTTC. It is translated as CATSRDLAGGNYGYTF. Full variable domain (rest looked up from reference TRBV15 and TRBJ1-2): DAMVIQNPRYQVTQFGKPVTLSCSQTLNHNVMYWYQQKSSQAPKLLFHYYDKDFNNEADTPDNFQSRRPNTSFCFLDIRSPGLGDTAMYLCATSRDLAGGNYGYTFGSGTRLTVV.

This clone has just one count. The chain uses TRBV18 and TRBJ1-4; D gene ambiguous. V was pared by 4 bases and J by 0 bases, with 9 bases between. Germline CDR1 reads KGHSH; CDR2 reads LQKENI. This CDR3 has 15 residues. CDR3 sequence: CASSRYASTNEKLFF. The CDR3 DNA reads TGTGCCAGCTCACGATATGCTTCAACTAATGAAAAACTGTTTTTT.

The CDR3 loop is CASSPGQARGETQYF. The DNA for the CDR3 is TGTGCCAGCAGCCCGGGACAGGCAAGAGGGGAGACCCAGTACTTC. This rearrangement joins TRBV3-1 (or the pseudogene TRBV3-2) to TRBJ2-5; 8 bases align to TRBD1. After removal of 4 bases from V and 5 bases from J, the junction contained 9 bases not matched to a gene. Germline loops: CDR1 LGHDT, CDR2 YNNKEL (reference sequence). This CDR3 contains 15 residues.

The chain carries TRBV4-2 and TRBJ1-1; D possibly corresponds to TRBD1 (5 bases). V was trimmed by 1 base and J by 1 base, leaving 13 bases between them. Germline lookup yields CDR1 LGHNA and CDR2 YNFKEQ. The CDR3 has 16 amino acids. For the CDR3, the DNA is TGTGCCAGCAGCCAAGTAAGGGCCAGGGAGAACACTGAAGCTTTCTTT. It yields the protein CASSQVRARENTEAFF.